This T cell receptor (beta chain) is from a study of control samples from healthy donors and cancer patients. The CDR3 totals 14 residues. Trimming cost V 7 bases and J 1 base; bases outside gene matches: 9. The germline gives CDR1 SQVTM, CDR2 ANQGSEA. The assay was immunoSEQ multiplex PCR, and TCRdb's table has in-frame clones only and misses some. This table holds some 140,000 clones, 85% to 95% found once. A single count supports this clone. The material sequenced was blood. This TCR came from a man aged 35 to 55 in good health. The chain carries TRBV29-1 and TRBJ1-1, with 7 positions matching TRBD1. The CDR3: CSARQGFRNTEAFF. DNA for the CDR3: TGCAGCGCCAGACAGGGCTTCCGGAACACTGAAGCTTTCTTT.